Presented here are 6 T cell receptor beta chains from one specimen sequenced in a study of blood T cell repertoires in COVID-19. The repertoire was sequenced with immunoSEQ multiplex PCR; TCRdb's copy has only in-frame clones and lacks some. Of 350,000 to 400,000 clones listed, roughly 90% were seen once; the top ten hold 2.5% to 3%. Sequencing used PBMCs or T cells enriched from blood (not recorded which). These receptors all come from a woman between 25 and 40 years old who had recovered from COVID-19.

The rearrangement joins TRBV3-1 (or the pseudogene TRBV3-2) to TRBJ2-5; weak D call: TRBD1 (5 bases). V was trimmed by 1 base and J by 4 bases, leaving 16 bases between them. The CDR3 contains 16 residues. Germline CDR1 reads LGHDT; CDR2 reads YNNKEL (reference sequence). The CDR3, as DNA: TGTGCCAGCAGCCAAGGCCCGCGGACAATCGGAGAGACCCAGTACTTC. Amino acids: CASSQGPRTIGETQYF.

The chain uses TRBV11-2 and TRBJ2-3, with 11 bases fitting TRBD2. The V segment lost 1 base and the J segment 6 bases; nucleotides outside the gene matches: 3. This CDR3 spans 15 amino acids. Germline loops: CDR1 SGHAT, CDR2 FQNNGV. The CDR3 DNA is TGTGCCAGCAGCTTAGGCGCTAGCGGGGGGGATACGCAGTATTTT. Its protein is CASSLGASGGDTQYF.

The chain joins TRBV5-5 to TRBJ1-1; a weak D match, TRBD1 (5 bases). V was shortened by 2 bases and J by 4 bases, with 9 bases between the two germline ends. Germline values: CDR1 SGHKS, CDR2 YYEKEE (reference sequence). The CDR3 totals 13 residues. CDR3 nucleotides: TGTGCCAGCAGCTTTACAAGGGGCACTGAAGCTTTCTTT. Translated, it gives CASSFTRGTEAFF.

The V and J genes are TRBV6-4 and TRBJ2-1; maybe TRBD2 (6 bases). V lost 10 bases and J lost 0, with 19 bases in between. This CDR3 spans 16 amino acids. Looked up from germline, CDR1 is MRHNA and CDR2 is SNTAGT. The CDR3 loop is CATRVLAKGSYNEQFF. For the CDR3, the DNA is TGTGCCACACGGGTCCTAGCGAAAGGCTCCTACAATGAGCAGTTCTTC.

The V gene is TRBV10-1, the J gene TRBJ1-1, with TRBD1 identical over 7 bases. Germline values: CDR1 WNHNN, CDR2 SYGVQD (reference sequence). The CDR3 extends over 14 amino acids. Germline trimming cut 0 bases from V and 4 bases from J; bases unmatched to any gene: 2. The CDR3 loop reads CASSESGTATEAFF. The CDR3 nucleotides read TGCGCCAGCAGTGAGTCGGGGACAGCCACTGAAGCTTTCTTT.

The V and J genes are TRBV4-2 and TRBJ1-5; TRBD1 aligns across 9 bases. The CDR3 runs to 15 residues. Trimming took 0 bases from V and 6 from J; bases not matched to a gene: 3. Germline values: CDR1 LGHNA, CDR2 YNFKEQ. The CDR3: CASSQDGTGTQPQHF. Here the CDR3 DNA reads TGTGCCAGCAGCCAAGATGGGACAGGGACTCAGCCCCAGCATTTT.